Listed here is a single TCR beta chain. The ends were cut back, 4 bases at V and 4 bases at J, with 14 bases in the middle. Germline V gene sequence: CDR1 MGHRA, CDR2 YSYEKL. The CDR3 length is 15 residues. TCRdb re-called the RT-PCR reads through MiXCR, storing one row per CDR3 protein. The data show about 650,000 distinct CDR3 sequences, with around 14% seen just once and roughly 12% held by the top ten. This sample stems from a study of response to subunit inactivated influenza vaccine. Sequencing used PBMCs from blood, obtained about 13 days after vaccination. This sequence was found in a man aged 50-59 years who received an inactivated influenza vaccine. J is TRBJ2-1 and V is TRBV4-1, with D possibly matching TRBD2 (6 bases). This CDR3 is CASSPAEGKYNEQFF. For the CDR3, the DNA is TGCGCCAGCAGCCCCGCGGAGGGCAAATACAATGAGCAGTTCTTC.